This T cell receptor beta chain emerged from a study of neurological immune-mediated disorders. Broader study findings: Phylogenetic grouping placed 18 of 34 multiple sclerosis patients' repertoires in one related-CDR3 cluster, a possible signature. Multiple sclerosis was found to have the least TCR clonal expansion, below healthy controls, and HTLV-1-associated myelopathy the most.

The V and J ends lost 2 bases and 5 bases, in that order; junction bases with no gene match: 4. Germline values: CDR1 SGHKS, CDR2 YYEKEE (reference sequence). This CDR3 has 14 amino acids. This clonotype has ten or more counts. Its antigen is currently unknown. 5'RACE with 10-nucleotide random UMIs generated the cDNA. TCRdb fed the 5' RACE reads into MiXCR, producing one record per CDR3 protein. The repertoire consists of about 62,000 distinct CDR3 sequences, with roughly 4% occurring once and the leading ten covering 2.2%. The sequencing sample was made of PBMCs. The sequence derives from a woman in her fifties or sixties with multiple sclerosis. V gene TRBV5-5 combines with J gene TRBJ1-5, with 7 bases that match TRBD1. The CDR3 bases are TGTGCCAGCAGCTTCCGGGACAGCTATCAGCCCCAGCATTTT. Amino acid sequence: CASSFRDSYQPQHF.